The clone carrying this TCR beta chain has ten or more counts. The antigen remains unidentified. Donors uniformly comprised healthy Caucasians. The entry originates in a study of identical twins. General study points: Cross-sectional statistics underpinned the conclusions; the same donors were not followed. Monozygotic twin pairs showed more out-of-frame TCR alpha sharing than models estimated.

TCRdb reprocessed the 5' RACE reads via MiXCR and lists one record per CDR3 protein. The sample records 600,000 to 700,000 distinct CDR3 sequences, around 20% being singletons. V was cut by 0 bases and J by 0 bases, with 7 bases left in between. This CDR3 spans 15 amino acids. Germline values: CDR1 SGHRS, CDR2 YFSETQ. This sample was also put to use in a study of T cells expressing NK-cell markers. That paper adds: The TCR beta repertoires originated in sorted CD3+CD56+NKG2C+, CD3+CD56+NKG2C- and CD3+CD56-NKG2C+ T cells.

The V call is TRBV5-1, the J call TRBJ2-1, with D perhaps TRBD1 (6 bases). The sample comprised PBMCs. The TCR originated in a woman aged 18-29 years in good health. Here the CDR3 reads CASSLDRVSYNEQFF. In nucleotides, the CDR3 is TGCGCCAGCAGCTTGGACAGGGTCTCCTACAATGAGCAGTTCTTC.